The clone carrying this T cell receptor beta chain appeared a single time. The source of the sample is a study of blood T cell repertoires in COVID-19. Overall study context: Italy, Spain and the United States were the sources of the convalescent and acute COVID-19 samples. PBMCs, B-cell-depleted T cells, or T cells were the source of the cDNA or gDNA that made up the material.

Assay: immunoSEQ multiplex PCR; the TCRdb copy retains only in-frame clones and omits some. The sample records about 210,000 clones, 75% to 90% being singletons. The sequence was collected from a woman in her thirties or forties with acute or convalescent COVID-19. The sequenced sample consisted of peripheral blood.

CDR3 sequence: CASRLVLVGELFF. The CDR3 region has the DNA TGTGCCAGCAGACTTGTATTGGTCGGGGAGCTGTTTTTT. The chain couples TRBV12-3 or TRBV12-4 to TRBJ2-2; no firm D call. The CDR3 has 13 amino acids. V lost 6 bases and J lost 7, with 12 bases in between.